Listed below are T cell receptor beta chains from one sample, sequenced in a study of identical twins. TCRdb passed the 5' RACE reads through MiXCR, listing each CDR3 protein once. Of under 1 million distinct CDR3 sequences in the sample, 10% to 15% are singletons; the top ten hold roughly 1.6%. This sample also appeared in a second study, on yellow fever vaccine responses in identical twins.

Material for sequencing was PBMCs. The receptor source for this set is a woman between 18 and 29 years old in good health. Each CDR3 is given with its conserved first and last residue. The order of the fields is clone size, J gene, V gene, D gene, CDR3 DNA, CDR3 protein. The D gene is left open where the match is weak. Not every row has a clone size; where given, it reads once, few, many or a size class.

>-|TRBJ2-1|TRBV5-1|TRBD2
TGCGCCAGTACCGGGACTAGCTCCTACAATGAGCAGTTCTTC
CASTGTSSYNEQFF
>-|TRBJ2-6|TRBV24-1|-
TGTGCCACCAGTGCTACGGGGGCTGGGGCCAACGTCCTGACTTTC
CATSATGAGANVLTF
>-|TRBJ2-1|TRBV20-1|TRBD2
TGCAGTGCTAGAGATCCGGCTAGCGGGAGCTCTGAGCAGTTCTTC
CSARDPASGSSEQFF
>-|TRBJ1-2|TRBV7-2|-
TGTGCCAGCAAAACACCGGGAGCCAATCGTGGCTACACCTTC
CASKTPGANRGYTF
>many|TRBJ1-4|TRBV4-1|TRBD1
TGCGCCAGCAGCCCCGGGACAGATGAAAAACTGTTTTTT
CASSPGTDEKLFF
>few|TRBJ2-3|TRBV24-1|-
TGTGCCACCAGTGATGGGATCACGCAGTATTTT
CATSDGITQYF
>few|TRBJ2-7|TRBV3-1|-
TGTGCCAGCAGCCAAGAACCGGACGAGCAGTACTTC
CASSQEPDEQYF
>-|TRBJ2-5|TRBV9|-
TGTGCCAGCAGCCCCGCAGGGATGGGGAAAGAGACCCAGTACTTC
CASSPAGMGKETQYF
>-|TRBJ1-5|TRBV20-1|TRBD1
TGCAGTGCCCCGACGCCGGGACAGGGGTATCAGCCCCAGCATTTT
CSAPTPGQGYQPQHF
>-|TRBJ2-5|TRBV20-1|-
TGCAGTGCCGCGGCGGGTCCACCGGCAGAGACCCAGTACTTC
CSAAAGPPAETQYF
>-|TRBJ1-3|TRBV20-1|-
TGCAGTGCTAGATTTCAGGTCTCAAGTGGAAACACCATATATTTT
CSARFQVSSGNTIYF
>-|TRBJ2-2|TRBV6-1|TRBD2
TGTGCCAGCAGGGGACTAGCGGGAACCGGGGAGCTGTTTTTT
CASRGLAGTGELFF
>-|TRBJ2-1|TRBV6-1|-
TGTGCCAGCAGGGAAAGACAGTTAGGCTCCTACAATGAGCAGTTCTTC
CASRERQLGSYNEQFF
>many|TRBJ2-1|TRBV5-1|-
TGCGCCAGCAGTCTGGGTCTGGAATACAATGAGCAGTTCTTC
CASSLGLEYNEQFF
>many|TRBJ2-3|TRBV5-1|-
TGCGCCAGCAGGATAGGCTCAGATACGCAGTATTTT
CASRIGSDTQYF
>few|TRBJ2-1|TRBV12-3/TRBV12-4|-
TGTGCCAGCAGGGTTGGACTGCTCGGGCAGTTCTTC
CASRVGLLGQFF
>-|TRBJ1-1|TRBV5-4|-
TGTGCCAGCAGCACCGGGACGGCCGGACTGAACACTGAAGCTTTCTTT
CASSTGTAGLNTEAFF
>many|TRBJ2-1|TRBV28|-
TGTGCCAGCAGTTTAACGGGGCCAAGCTCCTACAATGAGCAGTTCTTC
CASSLTGPSSYNEQFF
>few|TRBJ2-2|TRBV5-5|-
TGTGCCAGCAGCTTTGGGCAGGGAGACACCGGGGAGCTGTTTTTT
CASSFGQGDTGELFF
>few|TRBJ2-2|TRBV4-1|TRBD2
TGCGCCAGCAGCCAAGAGGCTAGCGGGTACACCGGGGAGCTGTTTTTT
CASSQEASGYTGELFF
>few|TRBJ1-1|TRBV6-5|-
TGTGCCAGCAGATACCGAGGGAGGAACACTGAAGCTTTCTTT
CASRYRGRNTEAFF
>few|TRBJ2-1|TRBV6-5|-
TGTGCCAGCAGTTACGGGTGGGTCGGGAGCTCCTACAATGAGCAGTTCTTC
CASSYGWVGSSYNEQFF
>-|TRBJ2-3|TRBV2|-
TGTGCCAGCAGTGAATCTGTCGGACTCACAGATACGCAGTATTTT
CASSESVGLTDTQYF
>few|TRBJ1-5|TRBV12-3/TRBV12-4|TRBD1
TGTGCCAGCAGGGACAGGGAGGTTTCGTCCCAGCATTTT
CASRDREVSSQHF
>-|TRBJ2-7|TRBV7-9|-
TGTGCCAGCAGCTTAGCTTACGAGCAGTGCTTC
CASSLAYEQCF
>few|TRBJ2-3|TRBV5-6|-
TGTGCCAGCAGCCGCCCCGCGGGCCTCACAGATACGCAGTATTTT
CASSRPAGLTDTQYF
>-|TRBJ2-3|TRBV20-1|-
TGCAGTGCTAGTTACCGGGGGGCTGTCACAGATACGCAGTATTTT
CSASYRGAVTDTQYF
>-|TRBJ1-1|TRBV5-1|TRBD1
TGCGCCAGCAGCTTCGGACAGGGGCAATTGAACACTGAAGCTTTCTTT
CASSFGQGQLNTEAFF
>few|TRBJ2-6|TRBV10-3|-
TGTGCCATCAGTCCGGTATCTGGGGCCAACGTCCTGACTTTC
CAISPVSGANVLTF
>few|TRBJ2-3|TRBV7-2|TRBD1
TGTGCCAGCAGCTCGCAGGGGGCCTTTAATACCAATACGCAGTATTTT
CASSSQGAFNTNTQYF
>few|TRBJ2-1|TRBV14|TRBD1
TGTGCCAGCAGTCAGGACAGGGCGAACAATGAGCAGTTCTTC
CASSQDRANNEQFF
>many|TRBJ1-4|TRBV29-1|TRBD1
TGCAGCGTTGAAGATGGCGGTCGGACAGGGCTTGAAAAACTGTTTTTT
CSVEDGGRTGLEKLFF
>few|TRBJ1-1|TRBV5-6|TRBD1
TGTGCCAGCAGCTTTATGAGGACAGGGGGGGAAGCTTTCTTT
CASSFMRTGGEAFF
>-|TRBJ2-5|TRBV7-8|-
TGTGCCAGCAGCTTTGGGCCACAGCGGGCAGAGACCCAGTACTTC
CASSFGPQRAETQYF
>few|TRBJ2-4|TRBV12-3/TRBV12-4|-
TGTGCCAGCAGTAGGGGCACCGGGACCAAAAACATTCAGTACTTC
CASSRGTGTKNIQYF
>-|TRBJ2-5|TRBV7-6|TRBD1
TGTGCCAGCAGCTTAGCGCTGGGACAGCAAGAGACCCAGTACTTC
CASSLALGQQETQYF
>few|TRBJ1-1|TRBV5-5|TRBD1
TGTGCCAGCAACACCCGGGACAGGGTTGTAACTGAAGCTTTCTTT
CASNTRDRVVTEAFF
>few|TRBJ1-6|TRBV6-2/TRBV6-3|TRBD1
TGTGCCAGCGGACTGGGACAGTTCAAGTCACCCCTCCACTTT
CASGLGQFKSPLHF
>many|TRBJ2-3|TRBV15|-
TGTGCCACCAGCCCGGGAAGGATGATAGATACGCAGTATTTT
CATSPGRMIDTQYF
>-|TRBJ1-2|TRBV6-1|TRBD1
TGTGCCAGCAGTGACCCTAGGGACAGGGGGAAGAACTATGGCTACACCTTC
CASSDPRDRGKNYGYTF
>-|TRBJ2-1|TRBV11-1|TRBD1
TGTGCCAGCAGCTTAGCTCCCGGGACAGGGCCCTACAATGAGCAGTTCTTC
CASSLAPGTGPYNEQFF
>-|TRBJ2-7|TRBV20-1|-
TGCAGTGCTAGACGCGAGGGCGAGCAGTACTTC
CSARREGEQYF
>-|TRBJ2-7|TRBV6-5|-
TGTGCCAGCAGTTACTCCGTGACAGGCACCTACGAGCAGTACTTC
CASSYSVTGTYEQYF